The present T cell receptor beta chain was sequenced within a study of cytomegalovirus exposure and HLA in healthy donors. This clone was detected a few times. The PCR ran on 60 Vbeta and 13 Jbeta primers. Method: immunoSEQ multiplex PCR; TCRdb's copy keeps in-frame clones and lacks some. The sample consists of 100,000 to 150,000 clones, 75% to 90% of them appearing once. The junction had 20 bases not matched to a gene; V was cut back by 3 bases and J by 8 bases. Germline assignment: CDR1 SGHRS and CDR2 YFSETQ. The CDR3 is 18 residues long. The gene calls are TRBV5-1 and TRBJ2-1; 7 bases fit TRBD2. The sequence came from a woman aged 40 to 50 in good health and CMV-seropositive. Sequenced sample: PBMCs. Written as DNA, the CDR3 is TGCGCCAGCAGCTCCCAGGCCTTACTCGCGGGGGATGGTCATGAGCAGTTCTTC. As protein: CASSSQALLAGDGHEQFF.